The clone carrying this T cell receptor beta chain was detected ten times or more. What it recognizes is unknown. This sample was included in a study of regulatory T cells in long-lasting Graves disease. V shed 6 bases and J shed 2 bases, with 5 bases lying between them. This CDR3 has 12 residues. Germline lookup yields CDR1 MDHEN and CDR2 SYDVKM. The time point is: persistent/refractory GD, antithyroid drugs over 5 years with positive TRAb. Extracted RNA from PBMCs served as the source of the TCR library. Patients with Graves' disease were diagnosed by American Thyroid Association guidelines. Findings of the study overall: Persistent Graves' patients showed less TCR diversity than newly diagnosed patients showed. Among samples with persistent disease, TRBV28, TRBJ1-2 and TRBJ2-5 were favored.

Investigators prepared the TCR beta libraries by applying iRepertoire HTBI primers and Arm-PCR of CDR3 regions. TCRdb recomputed calls from the multiplex PCR reads with MiXCR, one row per CDR3 protein. The sample holds about 450,000 distinct CDR3 sequences; 20% to 30% are singletons and the top ten take roughly 28%. Specimen: peripheral blood mononuclear cells (PBMCs), collected when the disease was refractory, from a patient treated with antithyroid drugs. This chain links TRBV28 with TRBJ1-5; D unresolved. This clonotype was obtained from a female donor with Graves disease. CDR3 bases: TGTGCCAGCAGCAGAGGCAATCAGCCCCAGCATTTT. It specifies CASSRGNQPQHF. The full variable domain, in which reference TRBV28 and TRBJ1-5 provide the parts outside the CDR3, is DVKVTQSSRYLVKRTGEKVFLECVQDMDHENMFWYRQDPGLGLRLIYFSYDVKMKEKGDIPEGYSVSREKKERFSLILESASTNQTSMYLCASSRGNQPQHFGDGTRLSIL.